The 12 T cell receptor beta chains presented below share a single source sample, sequenced in a study of control samples from healthy donors and cancer patients (TCRdb year 2020). Library preparation was by the immunoSEQ multiplex PCR assay. TCRdb limited this immuneACCESS table to in-frame rearrangements with V and J called. A share of clones is missing; checked studies link under half to unresolved V genes, and the rest is unexplained. In this sample the table shows more than 150,000 clones, 90% to 95% of which occur a single time. Roughly 1.5% of the sample lies in the top ten. The sample taken for sequencing was blood. Receptors originate from a man in his late teens or twenties in good health.

This clone was counted once. The chain links TRBV6-5 to TRBJ1-5; perhaps TRBD1 as D (5 bases). Trimming stripped 6 bases from V and 0 bases from J, with 9 bases between. Germline lookup yields CDR1 MNHEY and CDR2 SVGAGI. This CDR3 comprises 14 residues. The DNA of the CDR3 is TGTGCCAGCAGCCAGGGTTATAGCAATCAGCCCCAGCATTTT. Encoded protein: CASSQGYSNQPQHF.

This chain connects TRBV19 to TRBJ2-2; the match to TRBD1 covers 10 bases. J was trimmed by 5 bases and V by 7 bases; bases with no gene match: 4. Germline values: CDR1 LNHDA, CDR2 SQIVND (reference sequence). This CDR3 has 14 residues. This CDR3 reads CASIDRGHTGELFF. CDR3 DNA sequence: TGTGCCAGTATCGACAGGGGGCATACCGGGGAGCTGTTTTTT.

The chain joins TRBV30 to TRBJ2-7, with 10 bases fitting TRBD1. Germline-derived CDR1 and CDR2 are GTSNPN and SVGIG (reference sequence). This CDR3 spans 13 amino acids. V was pared by 5 bases and J by 3 bases, with 4 bases of the junction left unmatched. For the CDR3, the DNA is TGTGCCTGGGACAGGGGGCAAAACTACGAGCAGTACTTC. Encoded protein: CAWDRGQNYEQYF.

As DNA, the CDR3 is TGCGCCAGCAGCTACACCCTTACTTCTGAGCAGTTCTTC. It translates to CASSYTLTSEQFF. The chain couples TRBV5-1 to TRBJ2-1; no firm D call. V was cut by 3 bases and J by 9 bases, with 13 bases left in between. Germline V gene sequence: CDR1 SGHRS, CDR2 YFSETQ. The CDR3 extends over 13 amino acids.

The rearrangement links TRBV5-1 to TRBJ2-7; D is perhaps TRBD1 (5 bases). This CDR3 comprises 13 residues. Trimming pared 3 bases from V and 7 bases from J, leaving 14 bases between. Germline CDR1 reads SGHRS; CDR2 reads YFSETQ. The CDR3 is CASSWNQGWEQYF. The CDR3 bases are TGCGCCAGCAGCTGGAATCAGGGCTGGGAGCAGTACTTC.

This sequence joins TRBV13 and TRBJ2-1; D is possibly TRBD2 (6 bases). The V gene's germline CDR1 is PRHDT and CDR2 FYEKMQ (reference sequence). The CDR3 extends over 13 amino acids. Trimming pared 4 bases from V and 7 bases from J, leaving 11 bases between. The CDR3 DNA reads TGTGCCAGCAGCTGGCGGGGATCAAATGAGCAGTTCTTC. It specifies CASSWRGSNEQFF.

The rearrangement uses TRBV18 and TRBJ1-2, with D hard to call. The CDR3 length is 14 residues. Trimming cost V 4 bases and J 4 bases, with 13 bases left between them. Looked up from germline, CDR1 is KGHSH and CDR2 is LQKENI. CDR3 protein: CASSREFRPYGYTF. The DNA for the CDR3 is TGTGCCAGCTCACGAGAGTTCCGGCCCTATGGCTACACCTTC.

J is TRBJ2-2 and V is TRBV18; 7 nucleotides line up with TRBD1. The CDR3 is 17 amino acids. Losses at the gene ends were 2 bases for V and 0 bases for J; bases not matched to a gene: 6. Germline lookup yields CDR1 KGHSH and CDR2 LQKENI. This CDR3 is CASSPYVGTANTGELFF. CDR3 sequence (DNA): TGTGCCAGCTCACCATATGTTGGGACAGCGAACACCGGGGAGCTGTTTTTT.

This sequence joins TRBV5-1 and TRBJ1-6; no firm D call. Germline values: CDR1 SGHRS, CDR2 YFSETQ. There are 14 residues in the CDR3. V shed 2 bases and J shed 6 bases, with 9 bases lying between them. CDR3 in DNA: TGCGCCAGCAGCTTTGTTATGGGTAATTCACCCCTCCACTTT. It translates to CASSFVMGNSPLHF.

V and J are TRBV28 and TRBJ2-1; 11 nucleotides align to TRBD2. Germline CDR1 MDHEN, CDR2 SYDVKM. The V gene end was trimmed by 4 bases and the J gene end by 2 bases; junction bases not matched to a gene: 4. CDR3 length: 16 residues. The CDR3 DNA sequence: TGTGCCAGCAGTTCCATTAGCGGGGGGGCCTACAATGAGCAGTTCTTC. Amino acid sequence: CASSSISGGAYNEQFF.

The chain uses TRBV18 and TRBJ2-2; 8 nucleotides agree with TRBD1. This CDR3 is built from 14 residues. The V gene's germline CDR1 is KGHSH and CDR2 LQKENI. J lost 0 bases, V lost 6 bases, and 0 bases had no gene match. Here the CDR3 reads CASSDRANTGELFF. DNA for the CDR3: TGTGCCAGCTCGGACAGGGCGAACACCGGGGAGCTGTTTTTT.

CDR3 sequence: CASSLAGLSTGELFF. The CDR3 DNA follows: TGTGCCAGCAGCCTAGCGGGGCTGAGCACCGGGGAGCTGTTTTTT. V and J are TRBV5-4 and TRBJ2-2; 9 nucleotides align to TRBD2. There are 15 residues in the CDR3. Per the germline V gene, CDR1 is SGHNT and CDR2 is YYREEE (reference sequence). The trim removed 4 bases at V and 4 bases at J, leaving 5 bases unmatched.